The TCR beta chain under discussion was sequenced for a study of PD-1 blockade in classical Hodgkin lymphoma. Study-level points and caveats: Diversity similar to that of newly diagnosed patients was seen at baseline in complete responders.

Time point described: cycle 4 day 1 (C4D1), after about 6 weeks of nivolumab. Brentuximab vedotin exposure varied among the patients, all of whom had relapsed after autologous stem cell transplantation. Using magnetic negative selection, the CD4+ T cells were separated out of thawed PBMCs. TCRdb's copy holds only in-frame clones and misses some; the assay was immunoSEQ multiplex PCR. The sample has about 27,000 clones; around 85% are singletons. Turning to this clone: The antigen is undetermined.

V was clipped by 5 bases and J by 1 base, with 8 bases between them. The CDR3 extends over 13 amino acids. Germline CDR1 is SGHAT and CDR2 is FQDESV (reference sequence). This sequence was found in a human donor with classical Hodgkin lymphoma. The chain joins TRBV11-1 to TRBJ2-5; the D gene is possibly TRBD1 (6 bases). The specimen comprised CD4+ T cells from blood, sampled before the fourth cycle of nivolumab. CDR3 coding DNA: TGTGCCAGCAGCAGGGGGTTCCAAGAGACCCAGTACTTC. Residues: CASSRGFQETQYF.